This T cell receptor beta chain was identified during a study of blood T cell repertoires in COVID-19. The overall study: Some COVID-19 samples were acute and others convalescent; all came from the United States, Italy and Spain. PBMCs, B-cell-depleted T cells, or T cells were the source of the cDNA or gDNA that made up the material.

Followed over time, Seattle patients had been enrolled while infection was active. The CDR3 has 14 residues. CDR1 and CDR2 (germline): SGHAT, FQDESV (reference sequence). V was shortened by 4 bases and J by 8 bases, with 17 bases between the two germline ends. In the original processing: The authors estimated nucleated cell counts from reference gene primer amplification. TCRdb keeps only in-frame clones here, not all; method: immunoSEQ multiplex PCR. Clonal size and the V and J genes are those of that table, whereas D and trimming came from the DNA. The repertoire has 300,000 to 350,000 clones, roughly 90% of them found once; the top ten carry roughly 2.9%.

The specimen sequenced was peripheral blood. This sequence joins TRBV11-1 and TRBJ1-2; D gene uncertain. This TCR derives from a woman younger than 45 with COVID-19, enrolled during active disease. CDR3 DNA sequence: TGTGCCAGCAGCTCAAAAACCGACACATGGGGCTACACCTTC. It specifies CASSSKTDTWGYTF.